The clone carrying this T cell receptor beta chain is a singleton in its sample. Only in-frame clones appear in the TCRdb table, and some are missing; sequencing was by immunoSEQ multiplex PCR. This table holds thousands of clones, around 81% found once. This CDR3 spans 13 amino acids. CDR1 is SNHLY and CDR2 is FYNNEI in the germline V gene. V shed 5 bases and J shed 4 bases, with 11 bases lying between them. These data are taken from a study of blood T cell dynamics during melanoma immunotherapy. Time point indicated: week 3, after first cycle of checkpoint inhibitor. Sequences were derived from blood, sampled from a patient treated with checkpoint blockade. This receptor was obtained from a human donor with melanoma. The V gene is TRBV2, the J gene TRBJ2-5; D is unclear. CDR3: CASSPGPGETQYF. CDR3 coding DNA: TGTGCCAGCAGTCCCGGCCCCGGAGAGACCCAGTACTTC.